Below are 12 T cell receptor beta chains sequenced from a single sample in a study of OX40 agonist ivuxolimab in advanced cancers. The library was generated by the immunoSEQ multiplex PCR assay. TCRdb took over this immuneACCESS table, retaining in-frame rearrangements with V and J assigned. Such tables are incomplete; in checked studies, under half of the missing clones stem from an unresolved V gene, and the remainder is unexplained. The sample yields approximately 31,000 clones; roughly 87% were counted once. The ten largest make up around three fifths of the sample. Material: CD4+ or CD8+ T cells sorted from blood, obtained in a trial of the OX40 agonist ivuxolimab. The receptor set was obtained from an adult with an advanced solid tumor such as melanoma, head and neck, liver or kidney cancer.

The chain employs TRBV5-1 and TRBJ2-5, with 7 bases aligning to TRBD1. Losses at the gene ends were 2 bases for V and 5 bases for J; bases not matched to a gene: 18. The germline gives CDR1 SGHRS, CDR2 YFSETQ. This CDR3 comprises 18 residues. The CDR3 loop reads CASSFPDRAVNDPETQYF. The CDR3 nucleotides are TGCGCCAGCAGCTTTCCCGACAGGGCCGTTAATGATCCGGAGACCCAGTACTTC.

This sequence joins TRBV9 and TRBJ2-5; the D is unclear. V lost 1 base, J lost 2 bases, and 3 bases lay in between. The CDR3 spans 12 residues. Germline lookup yields CDR1 SGDLS and CDR2 YYNGEE. The CDR3 region is CASSVRQETQYF. The CDR3 DNA reads TGTGCCAGCAGCGTACGACAAGAGACCCAGTACTTC.

The rearrangement joins TRBV30 to TRBJ1-5, with D maybe TRBD1 (6 bases). V lost 3 bases, J lost 5 bases, and 14 bases lay in between. This CDR3 comprises 14 residues. Germline lookup yields CDR1 GTSNPN and CDR2 SVGIG (reference sequence). CDR3 sequence: CAWSPSGGHQPQHF. The CDR3 region has the DNA TGTGCCTGGAGCCCATCGGGGGGCCATCAGCCCCAGCATTTT. Combining the CDR3 with reference TRBV30 and TRBJ1-5 gives the whole variable domain SQTIHQWPATLVQPVGSPLSLECTVEGTSNPNLYWYRQAAGRGLQLLFYSVGIGQISSEVPQNLSASRPQDRQFILSSKKLLLSDSGFYLCAWSPSGGHQPQHFGDGTRLSIL.

In this sample, this clone turned up a few times. The chain has TRBV7-6 and TRBJ1-6; 7 nucleotides agree with TRBD1. The CDR3 spans 15 residues. With 5 bases clipped from V and 7 bases from J, the junction kept 8 bases outside the gene matches. The germline V gene has CDR1 SGHVS and CDR2 FNYEAQ. The CDR3 coding sequence is TGTGCCAGCAGCCCCCTGGGGACAGACAATTCACCCCTCCACTTT. As protein: CASSPLGTDNSPLHF.

This clone is medium-sized (0.01 to 0.1%) within its sample. V and J are TRBV9 and TRBJ1-3; D unresolved. CDR3 size: 15 residues. The V end lost 5 bases, the J end lost 0 bases, and 12 bases lay between the germline ends. Germline CDR1 SGDLS, CDR2 YYNGEE. The CDR3 nucleotides read TGTGCCAGCAGTGCCCTTCGGGACTCTGGAAACACCATATATTTT. This translates into CASSALRDSGNTIYF.

The chain uses TRBV19 and TRBJ2-7; D gene unclear. Germline-derived CDR1 and CDR2 are LNHDA and SQIVND (reference sequence). Trimming cost V 3 bases and J 4 bases, with 13 bases left between them. The length of the CDR3 is 14 residues. The CDR3 sequence: CASSITAEPYEQYF. In DNA form, the CDR3 reads TGTGCCAGTAGTATTACGGCAGAACCGTACGAGCAGTACTTC.

The sample holds one count of this clone. One junction end does not reproduce the germline sequence, and a read error may be involved. The chain employs TRBV7-7 and TRBJ2-5; D possibly corresponds to TRBD2 (5 bases). Germline CDR1 reads SSHAT; CDR2 reads FNYEAQ (reference sequence). This CDR3 contains 15 residues. The CDR3 here is CASSLEPGFQETQYF. For the CDR3, the DNA is TGTGCTAGCAGCTTAGAACCGGGGTTTCAAGAGACCCAGTACTTC.

This clone came up a few times. The rearrangement joins TRBV29-1 to TRBJ1-2; D unresolved. The CDR3 is 15 amino acids. Germline assignment: CDR1 SQVTM and CDR2 ANQGSEA. V lost 1 base, J lost 3 bases, and 15 bases lay in between. DNA for the CDR3: TGCAGCGTTGAAGGAGGAACGGACGATGACTATGGCTACACCTTC. Its translation is CSVEGGTDDDYGYTF.

The chain joins TRBV30 to TRBJ1-5; D not resolved. CDR3 length equals 13 residues. Per germline, CDR1 GTSNPN and CDR2 SVGIG (reference sequence). Trimming took off 4 bases at V and 0 bases at J, with 7 bases between the two ends. This chain's CDR3 is CAWTGNSNQPQHF. Here the CDR3 DNA reads TGTGCCTGGACCGGTAATAGCAATCAGCCCCAGCATTTT.

The rearrangement joins TRBV19 to TRBJ2-7; D possibly matches TRBD1 or TRBD2 (6 bases each). CDR3 length: 13 residues. Trimming removed 5 bases from V and 4 bases from J, with 12 bases in between. The germline V gene encodes CDR1 LNHDA and CDR2 SQIVND (reference sequence). The CDR3 DNA is TGTGCCAGTAGTGGAGGGACAACTTACGAGCAGTACTTC. It encodes CASSGGTTYEQYF.

The chain links TRBV13 to TRBJ2-5, with 9 bases matching TRBD1. The CDR3 length is 15 residues. The J segment lost 5 bases and the V segment lost 5 bases, leaving 9 bases of the junction unmatched. Germline assignment: CDR1 PRHDT and CDR2 FYEKMQ (reference sequence). This CDR3 reads CASSAGTGRGETQYF. Written as DNA, the CDR3 is TGTGCCAGCAGCGCCGGGACAGGGCGTGGGGAGACCCAGTACTTC.

This chain connects TRBV4-1 to TRBJ1-2; 12 bases align to TRBD1. The CDR3 extends over 16 amino acids. The germline CDR1 and CDR2 sequences are MGHRA and YSYEKL. Losses at the gene ends were 2 bases for V and 8 bases for J; bases not matched to a gene: 9. This CDR3 reads CASSQFPGQGAEGYTF. The DNA of the CDR3 is TGCGCCAGCAGCCAATTTCCGGGACAGGGGGCGGAAGGCTACACCTTC.